This TCR beta chain originates from a study of response to subunit inactivated influenza vaccine. TCRdb reanalysed the RT-PCR reads using MiXCR and keeps one entry per CDR3 protein. The sample yields approximately 500,000 distinct CDR3 sequences, 10% to 15% seen once. This clonotype has just a few counts. The sequences come from PBMCs from blood, collected 45 days after vaccination. The sequence came from a man over 45 who received an inactivated influenza vaccine.

For the CDR3, the DNA is TGCGCCAGCATCCAACAAGGGACAGGGGGTGGTACGCAGTATTTT. Protein product: CASIQQGTGGGTQYF. The chain recombines TRBV5-1 with TRBJ2-3, with 11 bases identical to TRBD1. The CDR3 length is 15 residues. J gave up 8 bases and V 6 bases, and 11 bases lay outside the gene matches. Germline V gene sequence: CDR1 SGHRS, CDR2 YFSETQ.